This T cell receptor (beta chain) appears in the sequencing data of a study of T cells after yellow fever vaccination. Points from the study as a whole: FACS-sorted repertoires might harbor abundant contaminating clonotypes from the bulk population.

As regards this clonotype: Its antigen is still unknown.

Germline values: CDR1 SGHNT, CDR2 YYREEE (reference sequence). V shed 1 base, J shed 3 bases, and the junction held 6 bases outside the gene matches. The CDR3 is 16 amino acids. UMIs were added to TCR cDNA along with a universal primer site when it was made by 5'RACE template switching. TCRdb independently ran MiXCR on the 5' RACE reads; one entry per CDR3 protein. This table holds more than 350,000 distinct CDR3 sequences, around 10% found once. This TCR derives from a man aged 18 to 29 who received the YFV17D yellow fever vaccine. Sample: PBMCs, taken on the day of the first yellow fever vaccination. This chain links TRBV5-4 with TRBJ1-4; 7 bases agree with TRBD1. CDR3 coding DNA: TGTGCCAGCAGCTTGAGAGGGGGCTTGGCTAATGAAAAACTGTTTTTT. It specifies CASSLRGGLANEKLFF.